These 21 T cell receptor beta chains were sequenced from one sample in a study of blood T cell repertoires in COVID-19. TCRdb's table, derived via immunoSEQ multiplex PCR, lists solely in-frame clones and lacks some. The sample consists of some 150,000 clones, roughly four fifths of them appearing once. Sequencing input: peripheral blood. Receptors were obtained from a woman older than 75 in a cohort sampled during active or convalescent COVID-19.

About this clone: Other nucleotide sequences from this sample produce the same CDR3. The chain links TRBV7-2 to TRBJ1-1; D is unresolved. The CDR3 is 14 residues long. V lost 1 base to trimming and J lost 1 base, with 7 bases between them. Germline CDR1 reads SGHTA; CDR2 reads FQGNSA. In DNA, the CDR3 is TGTGCCAGCAGCTTAGGGCGGGGGAACACTGAAGCTTTCTTT. Translated, it gives CASSLGRGNTEAFF.

The CDR3 DNA is TGTGCCATCAGTGAGTCTGGTTGGCGGACAGGTGAGCAGTTCTTC. Amino acids: CAISESGWRTGEQFF. The chain couples TRBV10-3 to TRBJ2-1; 7 bases are a match to TRBD1. Trimming at V came to 0 bases and at J to 9 bases, leaving 8 bases not matched to a gene. Germline CDR1 reads ENHRY; CDR2 reads SYGVKD. CDR3 length: 15 residues.

The chain joins TRBV6-5 to TRBJ1-2; no clear D gene. Trimming took 6 bases from V and 4 from J, leaving 18 bases between them. This CDR3 is 15 amino acids long. Per germline, CDR1 MNHEY and CDR2 SVGAGI. The CDR3 loop is CASSYLRHSRYGYTF. The CDR3, as DNA: TGTGCCAGCAGCTACCTTCGGCACAGTCGCTATGGCTACACCTTC.

V usage is TRBV11-1 and J usage is TRBJ1-2; TRBD1 is a possible D gene (6 bases). Germline CDR1 is SGHAT and CDR2 is FQDESV (reference sequence). The CDR3 length is 13 residues. V lost 3 bases and J 6 bases, leaving 11 bases between the germline ends. This CDR3 is CASSLSQGNGYTF. CDR3 DNA: TGTGCCAGCAGCTTGTCACAGGGCAATGGCTACACCTTC.

This chain connects TRBV7-2 to TRBJ2-7, with D possibly TRBD1 on 5 matching bases. This CDR3 is 14 amino acids long. The V end was cut by 0 bases, the J end by 1 base, with 7 bases between. The V gene's germline CDR1 is SGHTA and CDR2 FQGNSA. The CDR3 nucleotides are TGTGCCAGCAGCTTAGCGGCAGGGTCCTACGAGCAGTACGTC. Protein: CASSLAAGSYEQYV.

The rearrangement uses TRBV10-3 and TRBJ2-3; 7 bases fit TRBD2. This CDR3 has 14 amino acids. V was clipped by 4 bases and J by 3 bases; unmatched bases: 4. The V gene's germline CDR1 is ENHRY and CDR2 SYGVKD. The CDR3 loop reads CAISGPSGTDTQYF. In nucleotides, the CDR3 is TGTGCCATCAGTGGTCCTAGCGGAACAGATACGCAGTATTTT.

V gene TRBV15 combines with J gene TRBJ2-7, with 8 bases lining up with TRBD1. CDR3 length: 15 amino acids. The V gene's germline CDR1 is LNHNV and CDR2 YYDKDF (reference sequence). Trimming removed 4 bases from V and 0 bases from J; junction bases left unmatched: 5. This CDR3 reads CATSMDRVSSYEQYF. The CDR3 DNA sequence: TGTGCCACCAGCATGGACAGGGTGAGCTCCTACGAGCAGTACTTC.

V gene TRBV9 combines with J gene TRBJ2-2; TRBD2 matches 8 bases. The germline gives CDR1 SGDLS, CDR2 YYNGEE. The CDR3 has 18 amino acids. V was pared by 0 bases and J by 6 bases, with 13 bases of the junction left unmatched. CDR3 DNA: TGTGCCAGCAGCGTAGACCCTATCGCGGGGGGCGGGGCCGGGGAGCTGTTTTTT. This encodes CASSVDPIAGGGAGELFF.

The chain has TRBV6-5 and TRBJ1-1; 9 nucleotides line up with TRBD1. Germline V lookup: CDR1 MNHEY, CDR2 SVGAGI. The CDR3 is 15 amino acids. Trimming at V came to 6 bases and at J to 0 bases, leaving 5 bases not matched to a gene. The DNA for the CDR3 is TGTGCCAGCAGGGGGGGACAGGGAATGAACACTGAAGCTTTCTTT. It is translated as CASRGGQGMNTEAFF.

The J gene is TRBJ2-2, the V gene TRBV19; maybe TRBD1 (6 bases). Trimming removed 2 bases from V and 7 bases from J, with 11 bases in between. The length of the CDR3 is 14 residues. The germline V gene encodes CDR1 LNHDA and CDR2 SQIVND (reference sequence). The CDR3 reads CASSIQGIDGELFF. The CDR3 DNA reads as TGTGCCAGTAGTATACAGGGGATTGACGGGGAGCTGTTTTTT.

This chain links TRBV7-2 with TRBJ2-2; D is uncertain. The CDR3 length is 15 residues. CDR1 and CDR2 from the germline V gene are SGHTA and FQGNSA. V lost 5 bases and J lost 2, with 12 bases in between. The chain's CDR3 is CASSAHRSNTGELFF. CDR3 nucleotide sequence: TGTGCCAGCAGCGCCCACAGAAGCAACACCGGGGAGCTGTTTTTT.

The chain is built from TRBV5-1 and TRBJ1-3; D unclear. The CDR3 covers 13 residues. Trimming removed 4 bases from V and 4 bases from J, with 9 bases in between. Germline-derived CDR1 and CDR2 are SGHRS and YFSETQ. The CDR3, as DNA: TGCGCCAGCAGCCTAATCGAGGGAAACACCATATATTTT. Translating it yields CASSLIEGNTIYF. The full variable domain, completed using reference TRBV5-1 and TRBJ1-3, is KAGVTQTPRYLIKTRGQQVTLSCSPISGHRSVSWYQQTPGQGLQFLFEYFSETQRNKGNFPGRFSGRQFSNSRSEMNVSTLELGDSALYLCASSLIEGNTIYFGEGSWLTVV.

CDR3 region: CASRRTGSGGYTF. In nucleotides, the CDR3 is TGTGCCAGCAGACGGACAGGATCCGGAGGCTACACCTTC. This chain connects TRBV12-3 or TRBV12-4 to TRBJ1-2; 7 bases line up with TRBD1. This CDR3 has 13 residues. V trimming: 6 bases; J trimming: 8 bases; junction bases outside the gene matches: 9.

The CDR3 loop reads CASSRALAAPETQYF. DNA for the CDR3: TGTGCCAGCAGCCGGGCTCTAGCGGCCCCAGAGACCCAGTACTTC. The V and J genes are TRBV7-9 and TRBJ2-5; 7 nucleotides agree with TRBD2. This CDR3 is 15 amino acids long. The germline CDR1 and CDR2 sequences are SEHNR and FQNEAQ (reference sequence). J lost 4 bases, V lost 5 bases, and 10 bases had no gene match.

The chain combines TRBV11-2 with TRBJ1-6, with 7 bases that match TRBD1. The germline gives CDR1 SGHAT, CDR2 FQNNGV. V lost 1 base and J lost 10; bases outside the gene matches: 4. CDR3 length: 14 residues. The CDR3 DNA follows: TGTGCCAGCAGCTTAGTGGCAGGGGGATCACCCCTCCACTTT. Its protein is CASSLVAGGSPLHF.

This chain uses TRBV5-1 with TRBJ1-1; 9 nucleotides align to TRBD1. V shed 4 bases, J shed 3 bases, and the junction held 4 bases outside the gene matches. The CDR3 runs 14 residues. CDR1 is SGHRS, CDR2 YFSETQ, per germline. The CDR3 coding sequence is TGCGCCAGCAGCCCCAGGACAGGGGACACTGAAGCTTTCTTT. Translating gives CASSPRTGDTEAFF.

The rearrangement joins TRBV7-9 to TRBJ2-1; D gene unclear. This CDR3 contains 12 residues. In germline, CDR1 is SEHNR, CDR2 FQNEAQ (reference sequence). The V gene lost 2 bases and the J gene lost 6 bases, with 5 bases spanning the gap. CDR3 nucleotide sequence: TGTGCCAGCAGCTTAATCTTCAATGAGCAGTTCTTC. Translation gives CASSLIFNEQFF.

A note on this clone: Additional DNA sequences in this sample encode the identical CDR3. The rearrangement links TRBV18 to TRBJ2-5; 14 bases agree with TRBD2. This CDR3 contains 17 residues. Germline CDR1 KGHSH, CDR2 LQKENI. Unmatched junction bases numbered 7, after V lost 6 bases and J lost 1 base. The CDR3 sequence is CASSPRLAGGPQETQYF. The CDR3 DNA sequence: TGTGCCAGCTCCCCAAGACTAGCGGGGGGGCCCCAAGAGACCCAGTACTTC.

The CDR3 DNA reads TGCAGCGTTGCGGCCGGGAGCGCAGATACGCAGTATTTT. It encodes CSVAAGSADTQYF. V gene TRBV29-1 combines with J gene TRBJ2-3, with D tentatively TRBD2 (6 bases). Trimming stripped 4 bases from V and 4 bases from J, with 12 bases between. The CDR3 has 13 residues. CDR1 is SQVTM and CDR2 is ANQGSEA in the germline V gene.

This clone came up a few times. This chain uses TRBV6-5 with TRBJ2-3, with D tentatively TRBD2 (5 bases). V shed 7 bases and J shed 1 base, with 12 bases lying between them. The CDR3 sequence is 14 residues long. Germline CDR1 is MNHEY and CDR2 is SVGAGI. The CDR3, as DNA: TGTGCCAGCAAGGCGGGCCGGGGCACAGATACGCAGTATTTT. Protein sequence: CASKAGRGTDTQYF.

This clone was seen once. The rearrangement links TRBV28 to TRBJ1-1, with 7 bases matching TRBD1. The germline gives CDR1 MDHEN, CDR2 SYDVKM. The CDR3 is 14 amino acids. Germline trimming cut 2 bases from V and 8 bases from J; bases unmatched to any gene: 8. This CDR3 is CASSLSPRQGEAFF. In DNA, the CDR3 is TGTGCCAGCAGTTTAAGTCCCCGACAGGGCGAAGCTTTCTTT.